Presented here are 17 T cell receptor beta chains from one specimen sequenced in a study of cytomegalovirus exposure and HLA in healthy donors. The PCR was carried out with 60 Vbeta primers and 13 Jbeta primers. The assay was immunoSEQ multiplex PCR, and TCRdb's table has in-frame clones only and misses some. This table holds some 180,000 clones, 70% to 85% found once. Sequencing input: PBMCs. These receptors were collected from a girl aged 2 to 10 in good health and CMV-seropositive.

The rearrangement joins TRBV5-1 to TRBJ2-1; 8 bases map to TRBD1. Germline CDR1 SGHRS, CDR2 YFSETQ. The CDR3 extends over 15 amino acids. J lost 4 bases, V lost 5 bases, and 8 bases had no gene match. The CDR3 DNA follows: TGCGCCAGCAGGACCCTGGACAGGGAATACAATGAGCAGTTCTTC. It is translated as CASRTLDREYNEQFF.

This chain links TRBV6-5 with TRBJ1-1; possible D gene TRBD1, 6 bases. Trimming removed 2 bases from V and 0 bases from J, with 13 bases in between. CDR1 is MNHEY, CDR2 SVGAGI, per germline. The CDR3 is made up of 16 amino acids. The CDR3 region is CASSYGAGGMNTEAFF. The CDR3 region has the DNA TGTGCCAGCAGTTACGGGGCGGGGGGCATGAACACTGAAGCTTTCTTT.

The J gene is TRBJ1-1, the V gene TRBV6-1; maybe TRBD1 (5 bases). The CDR3 runs 15 residues. The ends were cut back, 2 bases at V and 0 bases at J, with 10 bases in the middle. CDR1 and CDR2 (germline): MNHNS, SASEGT. The DNA for the CDR3 is TGTGCCAGCAGTGAATTCAGGGTTATGAACACTGAAGCTTTCTTT. Translated, it gives CASSEFRVMNTEAFF.

The chain employs TRBV5-4 and TRBJ1-2; a weak D match, TRBD1 (5 bases). The CDR3 is 13 amino acids. Trimming took off 4 bases at V and 6 bases at J, with 13 bases between the two ends. Germline lookup yields CDR1 SGHNT and CDR2 YYREEE (reference sequence). The DNA of the CDR3 is TGTGCCAGCAGCGCACGGGGGGGGGATGGCTACACCTTC. It encodes CASSARGGDGYTF.

V and J are TRBV5-6 and TRBJ2-5, with D possibly matching TRBD1 (6 bases). Germline V gene lookup returns CDR1 SGHDT and CDR2 YYEEEE. The CDR3 sequence is 15 residues long. V was pared by 3 bases and J by 2 bases, with 14 bases between. The CDR3 nucleotides are TGTGCCAGCAGCTCACCCCGGGACACTCAAGAGACCCAGTACTTC. Translation gives CASSSPRDTQETQYF.

This rearrangement joins TRBV28 to TRBJ1-1; D gene unclear. Germline loops: CDR1 MDHEN, CDR2 SYDVKM. V lost 3 bases to trimming and J lost 8 bases, with 10 bases between them. The CDR3 is made up of 12 amino acids. CDR3 nucleotides: TGTGCCAGCAGTTTCTTTTTTCGGGAAGCTTTCTTT. The encoded protein is CASSFFFREAFF.

The chain is built from TRBV4-1 and TRBJ1-5; unclear D gene. Germline V gene lookup returns CDR1 MGHRA and CDR2 YSYEKL. The CDR3 length is 13 residues. Deletions cut 6 bases from V and 7 bases from J, with 13 bases between. The CDR3 spells CASSRTGKQPQHF. For the CDR3, the DNA is TGCGCCAGCAGTCGGACTGGAAAGCAGCCCCAGCATTTT.

This sequence joins TRBV5-1 and TRBJ1-2, with a tentative D call TRBD1 (6 bases). Trimming left V 2 bases short and J 7 bases short, with 12 bases between. The CDR3 totals 13 residues. The germline gives CDR1 SGHRS, CDR2 YFSETQ. The CDR3 region is CASSFTQGSGYTF. CDR3 in DNA: TGCGCCAGCAGCTTCACGCAGGGGTCTGGCTACACCTTC. Variable domain in full (rest from reference TRBV5-1 and TRBJ1-2): KAGVTQTPRYLIKTRGQQVTLSCSPISGHRSVSWYQQTPGQGLQFLFEYFSETQRNKGNFPGRFSGRQFSNSRSEMNVSTLELGDSALYLCASSFTQGSGYTFGSGTRLTVV.

CDR3 region: CASSPTRVSNSPLHF. The CDR3 DNA reads as TGTGCCAGCTCACCGACTAGGGTCAGTAATTCACCCCTCCACTTT. The chain couples TRBV18 to TRBJ1-6, with D hard to call. Trimming pared 3 bases from V and 6 bases from J, leaving 12 bases between. In germline, CDR1 is KGHSH, CDR2 LQKENI. The CDR3 contains 15 residues.

The chain uses TRBV10-1 and TRBJ2-7; D perhaps matches TRBD2 (5 bases). The V end lost 9 bases, the J end lost 6 bases, and 6 bases lay between the germline ends. Germline CDR1 reads WNHNN; CDR2 reads SYGVQD (reference sequence). CDR3 length: 9 amino acids. CDR3 region: CAREAEQYF. DNA for the CDR3: TGCGCCAGGGAGGCCGAGCAGTACTTC.

The chain combines TRBV19 with TRBJ2-7, with 7 bases that match TRBD1. Germline CDR1 LNHDA, CDR2 SQIVND (reference sequence). This CDR3 is built from 13 residues. V lost 10 bases, J lost 3 bases, and 9 bases stayed unmatched. The CDR3 spells CATLDRRNYEQYF. CDR3 bases: TGTGCCACCCTGGACAGGAGAAACTACGAGCAGTACTTC.

This clone was seen just once. V is TRBV19 and J is TRBJ2-1, with D possibly TRBD1 on 6 matching bases. The CDR3 is 15 residues long. V was shortened by 5 bases and J by 2 bases, with 13 bases between the two germline ends. Germline CDR1 reads LNHDA; CDR2 reads SQIVND (reference sequence). CDR3 region: CASSLLDSPYNEQFF. CDR3 in DNA: TGTGCCAGTAGTCTCCTGGACAGCCCCTACAATGAGCAGTTCTTC.

The chain couples TRBV7-6 to TRBJ2-5, with a weak D call TRBD1 (6 bases). Per germline, CDR1 SGHVS and CDR2 FNYEAQ. Trimming stripped 1 base from V and 5 bases from J, with 14 bases between. This CDR3 region has 15 residues. The CDR3 DNA reads TGTGCCAGCAGCTTAGGCACAGGGCGAGGGGAGACCCAGTACTTC. This encodes CASSLGTGRGETQYF.

The chain combines TRBV28 with TRBJ2-1; 10 bases agree with TRBD2. CDR3 length: 14 amino acids. The trim removed 10 bases at V and 6 bases at J, leaving 9 bases unmatched. Germline V gene sequence: CDR1 MDHEN, CDR2 SYDVKM. The chain's CDR3 is CATVRASGSNEQFF. The CDR3 nucleotides are TGTGCCACCGTCCGGGCTAGCGGGAGCAATGAGCAGTTCTTC.

The chain combines TRBV7-3 with TRBJ2-7; perhaps TRBD1 as D (6 bases). Germline V CDR1 and CDR2: SGHTA, FQGTGA. This CDR3 has 13 residues. Trimming pared 5 bases from V and 6 bases from J, leaving 14 bases between. The CDR3 DNA sequence: TGTGCCAGCAGCCAGCCCCCAGGGGTCGAGCAGTACTTC. Translating it yields CASSQPPGVEQYF.

This chain joins TRBV28 and TRBJ1-5; the match to TRBD1 covers 7 bases. V lost 1 base and J lost 2; bases outside the gene matches: 5. The germline V gene has CDR1 MDHEN and CDR2 SYDVKM. The CDR3 length is 16 residues. The CDR3 is CASSLFGQEGNQPQHF. The CDR3, as DNA: TGTGCCAGCAGTTTATTTGGACAGGAGGGCAATCAGCCCCAGCATTTT.

This clone was picked up a small number of times. The rearrangement uses TRBV14 and TRBJ2-3; no clear D gene. Per germline, CDR1 SGHDN and CDR2 FVKESK. With 4 bases removed from V and 2 bases from J, the gap between germline ends came to 16 bases. The CDR3 is 16 amino acids. The DNA for the CDR3 is TGTGCCAGCAGCCCGAACTTCGCCTTTCCCACAGATACGCAGTATTTT. It translates to CASSPNFAFPTDTQYF.